A single sample is the source of the 9 T cell receptor beta chains below, sequenced in a study of monozygotic twins with inflammatory bowel disease (dated by TCRdb to the late 2010s). Libraries were constructed by 5' RACE. Sequencing used an Illumina HiSeq 2500. TCRdb reprocessed the reads, and each CDR3 protein sequence is entered once, without DNA. The sample's table lists a count of about 330,000 distinct CDR3 sequences. The ten top clones hold 2% of the sample. The sequencing input was blood. The receptors originated from a human donor with ulcerative colitis or Crohn's disease, or a healthy co-twin of an affected twin (not recorded which).

This rearrangement joins TRBV2 to TRBJ2-7; TCRdb's assignment of TRBD2 cannot be checked, as there is no DNA. Germline CDR1 is SNHLY and CDR2 is FYNNEI. CDR3 size: 19 residues. CDR3: CASREPPGGLAIGSYEQYF.

CDR3 in amino acids: CASAPRQFSNQPQHF. The chain is built from TRBV2 and TRBJ1-5; TCRdb indicates TRBD1, and absent DNA this call remains unverified. This CDR3 has 15 residues. The germline gives CDR1 SNHLY, CDR2 FYNNEI. Filled out from reference TRBV2 and TRBJ1-5, the complete variable domain reads EPEVTQTPSHQVTQMGQEVILRCVPISNHLYFYWYRQILGQKVEFLVSFYNNEISEKSEIFDDQFSVERPDGSNFTLKIRSTKLEDSAMYFCASAPRQFSNQPQHFGDGTRLSIL.

The V call is TRBV18, the J call TRBJ2-5; lacking DNA, the TRBD1 call made by TCRdb goes unchecked. CDR3 size: 14 residues. Germline assignment: CDR1 KGHSH and CDR2 LQKENI. CDR3 in amino acids: CASSPGDGQETQYF.

The rearrangement joins TRBV30 to TRBJ2-7. This CDR3 is 15 amino acids long. Germline V lookup: CDR1 GTSNPN, CDR2 SVGIG (reference sequence). CDR3 protein: CAWRITGQGTYEQYF.

The J gene is TRBJ2-7, the V gene TRBV12-3 or TRBV12-4; checking the TCRdb D call of TRBD2 is not possible without DNA. CDR3 size: 16 residues. The CDR3: CASSLARTDGTYEQYF.

This chain links TRBV7-8 with TRBJ2-7; checking the TCRdb D call of TRBD1 is not possible without DNA. Germline V lookup: CDR1 SGHVS, CDR2 FQNEAQ. The CDR3 loop spans 15 amino acids. The CDR3: CASTLGAAGQDEQYF.

The gene calls are TRBV7-2 and TRBJ1-6. Looked up from germline, CDR1 is SGHTA and CDR2 is FQGNSA. This CDR3 is built from 14 residues. CDR3 sequence: CASSSPRRNSPLHF.

The rearrangement uses TRBV10-3 and TRBJ2-2; without DNA, the TCRdb call of TRBD1 cannot be checked. CDR1 is ENHRY and CDR2 is SYGVKD in the germline V gene. CDR3 size: 15 residues. CDR3 sequence: CAIREGTGNTGELFF.

The CDR3 sequence: CASSLRGQGSSEAFF. The chain is built from TRBV5-1 and TRBJ1-1; the D call of TRBD1 rests on TCRdb alone, since no DNA is present to check it. Germline V gives CDR1 SGHRS, CDR2 YFSETQ. This CDR3 contains 15 residues.